This T cell receptor beta chain originates from a study of blood T cell repertoires in COVID-19. Study information: Donors in the United States, Italy and Spain gave samples during acute or convalescent COVID-19.

The protocol was immunoSEQ multiplex PCR, while the TCRdb copy is restricted to in-frame clones and leaves out a portion. The table includes 150,000 to 200,000 clones, 75% to 85% detected once. Symptom resolution, clearance, or two negative PCRs marked donors in Cohort 3 as recovered. The CDR3 is made up of 15 amino acids. Germline CDR1 reads LNHDA; CDR2 reads SQIVND (reference sequence). Trimming cost V 5 bases and J 5 bases, with 18 bases left between them. The receptor's source is a man in his forties who had recovered from COVID-19. Sequencing was performed on PBMCs or T cells enriched from blood (not recorded which). The V call is TRBV19, the J call TRBJ1-1, with D tentatively TRBD1 (5 bases). The CDR3 here is CASSARDRGGTEAFF. CDR3 DNA sequence: TGTGCCAGTAGTGCCCGGGACCGCGGGGGGACTGAAGCTTTCTTT.